What follows are 9 T cell receptor beta chains derived from one specimen sequenced in a study of blood T cell repertoires in COVID-19. Using immunoSEQ multiplex PCR, the repertoire was profiled, and TCRdb retains in-frame clones only, with some absent. The repertoire holds 75,000 to 80,000 clones, with 88% as singletons. Source material: peripheral blood. The origin of the receptors is a human donor in a cohort sampled during active COVID-19.

J is TRBJ2-5 and V is TRBV5-1, with 7 bases that match TRBD1. Germline loops: CDR1 SGHRS, CDR2 YFSETQ. The CDR3 sequence is 14 residues long. Trimming cost V 5 bases and J 3 bases; bases outside gene matches: 7. CDR3 residues: CASSRAGGKETQYF. The CDR3 DNA reads TGCGCCAGCAGTAGGGCAGGGGGTAAAGAGACCCAGTACTTC.

The chain recombines TRBV5-1 with TRBJ1-2; no reliable D call. The CDR3 runs 13 residues. Trimming removed 0 bases at V and 6 bases at J, with 9 bases between. Germline V gene lookup returns CDR1 SGHRS and CDR2 YFSETQ. For the CDR3, the DNA is TGCGCCAGCAGCTTGGGAGGTCTGGATGGCTACACCTTC. This codes for CASSLGGLDGYTF.

The rearrangement links TRBV18 to TRBJ1-4; tentative D call: TRBD1 (5 bases). CDR1 and CDR2 (germline): KGHSH, LQKENI. Trimming cost V 5 bases and J 0 bases, with 13 bases left between them. The CDR3 sequence is 16 residues long. CDR3 loop: CASSAGTAPTNEKLFF. CDR3 nucleotide sequence: TGTGCCAGCTCAGCGGGGACGGCTCCAACTAATGAAAAACTGTTTTTT.

The rearrangement links TRBV19 to TRBJ1-4, with 8 bases fitting TRBD1. CDR3 length equals 16 residues. Per the germline V gene, CDR1 is LNHDA and CDR2 is SQIVND (reference sequence). The ends lost 5 bases at V and 0 bases at J; junction bases unmatched: 5. DNA for the CDR3: TGTGCCAGTAGTCGACAGGGGCGACCAACTAATGAAAAACTGTTTTTT. As protein: CASSRQGRPTNEKLFF.

This chain connects TRBV6-2 or TRBV6-3 to TRBJ2-7; TRBD2 is a possible D gene (5 bases). Trimming cost V 5 bases and J 0 bases, with 17 bases left between them. This CDR3 is 16 amino acids long. Germline V gene sequence: CDR1 MNHEY, CDR2 SVGEGT. The CDR3 is CASSLPDWQSSYEQYF. The CDR3 DNA follows: TGTGCCAGCAGTCTCCCGGACTGGCAGAGCTCCTACGAGCAGTACTTC.

This chain joins TRBV7-6 and TRBJ2-2; maybe TRBD1 (6 bases). Looked up from germline, CDR1 is SGHVS and CDR2 is FNYEAQ. This CDR3 spans 15 amino acids. Trimming stripped 7 bases from V and 2 bases from J, with 14 bases between. CDR3 nucleotides: TGTGCCAGCAAAACCGGGACACATAACACCGGGGAGCTGTTTTTT. This codes for CASKTGTHNTGELFF.

The rearrangement joins TRBV6-2 or TRBV6-3 to TRBJ1-2; TRBD1 matches 9 bases. Trimming at V came to 6 bases and at J to 7 bases, leaving 9 bases not matched to a gene. The germline CDR1 and CDR2 sequences are MNHEY and SVGEGT. This CDR3 comprises 14 residues. CDR3 amino acids: CASSPLTTGGGYTF. The CDR3 DNA sequence: TGTGCCAGCAGCCCTCTGACGACAGGGGGTGGCTACACCTTC.

The chain is built from TRBV3-1 (or the pseudogene TRBV3-2) and TRBJ1-1; TRBD1 agrees at 8 bases. Per germline, CDR1 LGHDT and CDR2 YNNKEL (reference sequence). The trim removed 5 bases at V and 0 bases at J, leaving 14 bases unmatched. The length of the CDR3 is 18 residues. CDR3 sequence (DNA): TGTGCCAGCAGCTTCGGACAGGGTCAGGACTTGGTGAACACTGAAGCTTTCTTT. Its protein is CASSFGQGQDLVNTEAFF.

The chain links TRBV6-2 or TRBV6-3 to TRBJ1-1; 7 positions match TRBD1. The CDR3 runs to 16 residues. In germline, CDR1 is MNHEY, CDR2 SVGEGT. The V gene end was trimmed by 5 bases and the J gene end by 2 bases; junction bases not matched to a gene: 11. The CDR3 bases are TGTGCCAGCAGTCGTGCCGGGACAGCGGTAAACACTGAAGCTTTCTTT. Protein: CASSRAGTAVNTEAFF.